A selection of T cell receptor beta chains follows, all from one sample in a study of blood T cell repertoires in COVID-19. The repertoire was sequenced with immunoSEQ multiplex PCR; TCRdb's copy has only in-frame clones and lacks some. The sample comprises roughly 190,000 clones, 82% of which are singletons, and around 7.8% rests with the top ten. The sample was peripheral blood. These receptors originate from an older woman with COVID-19, enrolled during active disease. CDR3s leave out the opening cysteine and the closing phenylalanine or tryptophan. Each record gives: V gene, J gene, CDR3 protein.

>TRBV29-1|TRBJ2-7
SVEETGAGYEQY
>TRBV7-2|TRBJ1-2
ASSLTMGGGYT
>TRBV6-5|TRBJ1-1
ASSSHFRGNTEAF
>TRBV5-3|TRBJ1-5
ARSFILQFAKTKVYQPQH
>TRBV6-5|TRBJ1-2
ASSSRTGGFGYT
>TRBV7-9|TRBJ2-5
ASSAGLARETQY
>TRBV3-1/TRBV3-2|TRBJ2-3
ASSQDRNSGGHTQY
>TRBV27|TRBJ2-2
ASRQVNTGELF
>TRBV5-1|TRBJ1-2
ASSFVTGGIYGYT
>TRBV21-1|TRBJ2-1
ASSDSFILDRHNEQF
>TRBV24-1|TRBJ2-5
ATSDFQQEETQY
>TRBV7-9|TRBJ1-2
ASSEGQRSSGYT
>TRBV30|TRBJ1-6
AWSDGGSNSPLH
>TRBV29-1|TRBJ2-7
SVRQGAYEQY
>TRBV23-1|TRBJ2-7
ASSQSGGHFYEQY
>TRBV18|TRBJ2-7
ASSLGGGPYEQY
>TRBV5-1|TRBJ2-1
ASRKMESGDNEQF
>TRBV6-2/TRBV6-3|TRBJ2-5
ASSYSTSGVYQETQY
>TRBV7-3|TRBJ2-2
ASSLRESGELF
>TRBV5-1|TRBJ2-1
ASSLDAGGNEQF
>TRBV9|TRBJ1-5
ASSVGGGYNQPQH
>TRBV5-6|TRBJ2-1
ASTKRVQLNNEQF
>TRBV5-1|TRBJ1-6
ASRSGGGLGHSPLH
>TRBV5-1|TRBJ2-5
ASSLSAGWETQY
>TRBV6-1|TRBJ1-4
ASSEDPQGAFATNEKLF
>TRBV11-2|TRBJ2-1
ASSPRSGGQYNEQF
>TRBV4-3|TRBJ2-7
ASSQDRTGIYEQY
>TRBV5-1|TRBJ2-1
ASSPDTSSYNEQF
>TRBV29-1|TRBJ1-1
SVVLGQHTEAF
>TRBV5-4|TRBJ2-1
ASSLGRGGHNEQF
>TRBV9|TRBJ1-1
ASSVEAIGTGSNTEAF
>TRBV5-6|TRBJ1-6
ASSYSDRSNSPLH
>TRBV29-1|TRBJ1-2
SVEGTPRGYT
>TRBV19|TRBJ2-3
ASTLGVAGVSRGTQY
>TRBV18|TRBJ2-5
ASSKRGETQY
>TRBV6-5|TRBJ1-2
ATPAGTGDYGYT
>TRBV12-3/TRBV12-4|TRBJ2-3
ASSLGQRTQY
>TRBV5-1|TRBJ1-2
ASSLSQGASGYT
>TRBV5-1|TRBJ1-2
ASSFSPGQSKISVGYT
>TRBV5-1|TRBJ2-2
ASTPGGAGGELF